A single sample is the source of the 15 T cell receptor beta chains below, sequenced in a study of T cell repertoires in cytomegalovirus infection. Via MiXCR, TCRdb re-called the reads, giving one row per CDR3 protein. Seen here are approximately 500,000 distinct CDR3 sequences, approximately 26% observed once, and the top ten hold about 13%. Source material: PBMCs. Receptors originate from a human donor in good health (CMV status not recorded). Some clones in this sample may be carry-over from other donors' samples.

The chain combines TRBV7-2 with TRBJ2-1; 7 positions match TRBD1. The V gene end was trimmed by 1 base and the J gene end by 8 bases; junction bases not matched to a gene: 8. Germline V gene lookup returns CDR1 SGHTA and CDR2 FQGNSA. CDR3 length equals 15 residues. CDR3 protein: CASSLGGQIVDEQFF. CDR3 coding DNA: TGTGCCAGCAGCTTAGGGGGACAGATAGTCGATGAGCAGTTCTTC.

This clonotype was observed many times. The chain has TRBV7-2 and TRBJ1-2; the match to TRBD1 covers 7 bases. The CDR3 length is 14 residues. Trimming cost V 0 bases and J 4 bases; bases outside gene matches: 2. From germline, CDR1 is SGHTA and CDR2 FQGNSA. CDR3 DNA: TGTGCCAGCAGCTTAGCGGCAGGGGGCTATGGCTACACCTTC. Its protein is CASSLAAGGYGYTF.

The CDR3 DNA is TGTGCCAGTAGCCAACCCCCGCCCGGCGTCTATGGCTACACCTTC. Its protein product is CASSQPPPGVYGYTF. The chain employs TRBV19 and TRBJ1-2, with D unclear. With 6 bases removed from V and 4 bases from J, the gap between germline ends came to 18 bases. CDR1 and CDR2 from the germline V gene are LNHDA and SQIVND (reference sequence). The length of the CDR3 is 15 residues.

This chain connects TRBV20-1 to TRBJ2-3; no clear D. V gave up 2 bases and J gave up 1 base, with 7 bases separating them. CDR3 size: 13 residues. Germline-derived CDR1 and CDR2 are DFQATT and SNEGSKA (reference sequence). CDR3 region: CSARSSGTDTQYF. CDR3 coding DNA: TGCAGTGCTAGATCCAGTGGCACAGATACGCAGTATTTT.

This chain joins TRBV10-1 and TRBJ2-7; D is unresolved. V dropped 0 bases and J dropped 3 bases, with 6 bases sitting between them. The CDR3 runs 13 residues. The germline V gene encodes CDR1 WNHNN and CDR2 SYGVQD (reference sequence). The CDR3 is CASSESPSYEQYV. The DNA of the CDR3 is TGCGCCAGCAGTGAGTCGCCTAGCTACGAGCAGTACGTC.

J is TRBJ2-2 and V is TRBV28; unclear D gene. CDR3 length: 16 residues. Germline CDR1 and CDR2: MDHEN and SYDVKM. V lost 3 bases and J 6 bases, leaving 17 bases between the germline ends. The DNA for the CDR3 is TGTGCCAGCAGTTTTTCGGGCCGGCTGAGGCCCGGGGAGCTGTTTTTT. This encodes CASSFSGRLRPGELFF.

A word on this clonotype: This may be a read error, as it is one base from a much larger clone. The gene calls are TRBV7-2 and TRBJ2-5; TRBD2 matches at 8 bases. Germline values: CDR1 SGHTA, CDR2 FQGNSA. This CDR3 spans 15 amino acids. Trimming cost V 5 bases and J 5 bases; bases outside gene matches: 10. The CDR3 loop is CASSLTPPGGETQYF. Here the CDR3 DNA reads TGTGCCAGCAGCCTAACCCCCCCGGGGGGGGAGACCCAGTACTTC.

The V and J genes are TRBV29-1 and TRBJ2-2; TRBD1 is a possible D gene (6 bases). V was clipped by 2 bases and J by 6 bases, with 13 bases between them. Germline V gene lookup returns CDR1 SQVTM and CDR2 ANQGSEA. CDR3 length equals 14 residues. The CDR3 here is CSVEYAAGAGELFF. In DNA form, the CDR3 reads TGCAGCGTTGAATATGCCGCAGGGGCCGGGGAGCTGTTTTTT.

The V gene is TRBV5-6, the J gene TRBJ2-5, with 7 bases identical to TRBD1. Germline CDR1 and CDR2: SGHDT and YYEEEE. V trimming: 5 bases; J trimming: 4 bases; junction bases outside the gene matches: 5. There are 13 residues in the CDR3. The CDR3 here is CASRSRQGETQYF. The CDR3 coding sequence is TGTGCCAGCAGATCCCGACAGGGAGAGACCCAGTACTTC.

This clonotype was detected only a few times. This chain uses TRBV6-2 or TRBV6-3 with TRBJ1-6; TRBD1 might be the D (5 bases). Germline-derived CDR1 and CDR2 are MNHEY and SVGEGT. The V and J ends lost 2 bases and 11 bases respectively, with 16 bases between them. This CDR3 spans 15 amino acids. The CDR3 here is CASSYGGYTETPLHF. CDR3 in DNA: TGTGCCAGCAGTTACGGGGGATATACGGAGACACCCCTCCACTTT.

This clonotype has ten or more counts. In DNA form, the CDR3 reads TGTGCCAGCAGCCCACAGGCAAACTATGGCTACACCTTC. Translated: CASSPQANYGYTF. The chain carries TRBV7-6 and TRBJ1-2, with D possibly being TRBD1 (5 bases). Germline assignment: CDR1 SGHVS and CDR2 FNYEAQ. CDR3 size: 13 residues. Trimming cost V 5 bases and J 2 bases, with 9 bases left between them.

The genes are TRBV6-2 or TRBV6-3 and TRBJ1-5; D is unresolved. The germline V and J ends were trimmed by 6 bases and 6 bases, with 12 bases remaining between them. The V gene's germline CDR1 is MNHEY and CDR2 SVGEGT. This CDR3 comprises 13 residues. Written as DNA, the CDR3 is TGTGCCAGCAGGGACGGCCCCCTTCAGCCCCAGCATTTT. Amino acids: CASRDGPLQPQHF.

The chain joins TRBV4-1 to TRBJ2-7; no definite D call. Looked up from germline, CDR1 is MGHRA and CDR2 is YSYEKL. Between the trimmed V and J ends, which lost 0 bases and 6 bases, there was a span of 12 bases. This CDR3 is built from 14 residues. The chain's CDR3 is CASSQDTKFGEQYV. In nucleotides, the CDR3 is TGCGCCAGCAGCCAAGATACTAAATTCGGCGAGCAGTACGTC.

This chain links TRBV28 with TRBJ2-2; D is unresolved. The CDR3 runs to 15 residues. V lost 2 bases and J 1 base, leaving 8 bases between the germline ends. Germline values: CDR1 MDHEN, CDR2 SYDVKM. CDR3 coding DNA: TGTGCCAGCAGTTTAAGGTCCAGGAACACCGGGGAGCTGTTTTTT. This sequence encodes CASSLRSRNTGELFF.

This rearrangement joins TRBV7-9 to TRBJ2-1; 7 bases align to TRBD2. The CDR3 extends over 16 amino acids. Per germline, CDR1 SEHNR and CDR2 FQNEAQ (reference sequence). V shed 4 bases and J 10 bases; nucleotides not matched to a gene: 16. CDR3 sequence (DNA): TGTGCCAGCAGCTCACCCCGTGGACTAGTAAACGACGAGCAGTTCTTC. It is translated as CASSSPRGLVNDEQFF.